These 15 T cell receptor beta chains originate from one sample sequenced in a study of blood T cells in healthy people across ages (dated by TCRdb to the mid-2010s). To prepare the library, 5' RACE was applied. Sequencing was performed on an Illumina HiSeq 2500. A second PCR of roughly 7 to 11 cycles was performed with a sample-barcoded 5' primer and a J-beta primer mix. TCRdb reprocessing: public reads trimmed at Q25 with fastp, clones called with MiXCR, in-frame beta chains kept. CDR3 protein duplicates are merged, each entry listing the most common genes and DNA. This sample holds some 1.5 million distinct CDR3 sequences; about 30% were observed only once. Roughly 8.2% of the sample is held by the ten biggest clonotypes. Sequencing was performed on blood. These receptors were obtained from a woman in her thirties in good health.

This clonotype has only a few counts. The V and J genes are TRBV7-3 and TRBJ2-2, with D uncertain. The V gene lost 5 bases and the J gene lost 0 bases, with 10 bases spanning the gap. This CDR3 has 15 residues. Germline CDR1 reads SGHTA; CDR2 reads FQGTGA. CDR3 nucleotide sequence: TGTGCCAGCAGCCCTGATAATACGAACACCGGGGAGCTGTTTTTT. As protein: CASSPDNTNTGELFF.

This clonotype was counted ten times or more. CDR3 nucleotides: TGTGCCAGCAGCTTGGACAGGGCCGCCTATGGCTACACCTTC. Protein product: CASSLDRAAYGYTF. V and J are TRBV5-4 and TRBJ1-2, with TRBD1 as a possible D gene (6 bases). The ends were cut back, 0 bases at V and 4 bases at J, with 10 bases in the middle. Germline values: CDR1 SGHNT, CDR2 YYREEE (reference sequence). The CDR3 covers 14 residues.

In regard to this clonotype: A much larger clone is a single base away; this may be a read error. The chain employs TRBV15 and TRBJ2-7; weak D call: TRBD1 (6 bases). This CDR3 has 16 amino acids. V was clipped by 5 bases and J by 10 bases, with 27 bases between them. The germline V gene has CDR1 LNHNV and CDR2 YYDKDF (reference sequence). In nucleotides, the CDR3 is TGTGCCACCAGCGGGGGTACTCCGACAGGACAAGAGGCCCAGTACTTC. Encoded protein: CATSGGTPTGQEAQYF.

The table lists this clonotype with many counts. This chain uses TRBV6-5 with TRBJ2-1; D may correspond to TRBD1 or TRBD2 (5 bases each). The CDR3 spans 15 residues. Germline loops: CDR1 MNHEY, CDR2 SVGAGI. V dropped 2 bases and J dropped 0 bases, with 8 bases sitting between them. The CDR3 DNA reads TGTGCCAGCAGTTACGAGGGGTTCTCCTACAATGAGCAGTTCTTC. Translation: CASSYEGFSYNEQFF.

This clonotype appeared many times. Here the CDR3 reads CASSQGIKETQYF. The CDR3 nucleotides read TGCGCCAGCAGCCAGGGGATAAAAGAGACCCAGTACTTC. The genes are TRBV4-3 and TRBJ2-5; D is undetermined. The CDR3 covers 13 residues. Germline values: CDR1 LGHNA, CDR2 YSLEER. V lost 3 bases to trimming and J lost 3 bases, with 8 bases between them.

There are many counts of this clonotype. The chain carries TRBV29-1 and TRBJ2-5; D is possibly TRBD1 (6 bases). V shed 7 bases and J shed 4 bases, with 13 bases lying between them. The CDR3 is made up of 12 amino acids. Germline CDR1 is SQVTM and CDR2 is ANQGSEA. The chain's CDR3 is CSGRGQVETQYF. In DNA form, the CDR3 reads TGCAGCGGCCGGGGACAAGTAGAGACCCAGTACTTC.

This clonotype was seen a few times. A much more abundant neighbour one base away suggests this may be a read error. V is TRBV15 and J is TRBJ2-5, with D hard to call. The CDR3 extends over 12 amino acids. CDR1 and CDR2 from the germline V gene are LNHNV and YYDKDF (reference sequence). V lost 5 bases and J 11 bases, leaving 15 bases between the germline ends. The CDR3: CATSGSNNEQYF. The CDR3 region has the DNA TGTGCCACCAGCGGCAGTAACAATGAGCAGTACTTC.

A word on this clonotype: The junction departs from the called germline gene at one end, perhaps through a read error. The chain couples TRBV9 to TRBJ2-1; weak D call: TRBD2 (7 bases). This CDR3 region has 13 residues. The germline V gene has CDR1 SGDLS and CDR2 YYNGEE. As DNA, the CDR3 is TGTGCCGGCAGCGTGGGGGGGCTCAATGAGCAGTTCTTC. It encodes CAGSVGGLNEQFF.

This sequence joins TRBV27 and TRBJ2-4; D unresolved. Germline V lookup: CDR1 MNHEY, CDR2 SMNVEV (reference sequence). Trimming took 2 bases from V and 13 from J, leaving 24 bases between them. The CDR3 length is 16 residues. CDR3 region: CASSLPGGRTYNEQYF. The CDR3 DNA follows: TGTGCCAGCAGTTTACCCGGCGGCCGAACCTACAATGAGCAGTACTTC.

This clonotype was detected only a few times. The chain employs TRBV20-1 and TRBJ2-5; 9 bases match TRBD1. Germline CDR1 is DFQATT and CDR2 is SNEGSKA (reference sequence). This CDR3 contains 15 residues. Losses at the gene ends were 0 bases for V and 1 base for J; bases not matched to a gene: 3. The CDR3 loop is CSARDGTGPQETQYF. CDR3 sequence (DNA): TGCAGTGCTAGAGATGGGACAGGGCCCCAAGAGACCCAGTACTTC.

DNA of the CDR3: TGTGCCAGCAGCGGGGGGGGACAGCGGAACTATGGCTACACCTTC. Its translation is CASSGGGQRNYGYTF. J is TRBJ1-2 and V is TRBV9, with 7 bases lining up with TRBD1. The germline gives CDR1 SGDLS, CDR2 YYNGEE. With 3 bases clipped from V and 2 bases from J, the junction kept 7 bases outside the gene matches. The CDR3 contains 15 residues.

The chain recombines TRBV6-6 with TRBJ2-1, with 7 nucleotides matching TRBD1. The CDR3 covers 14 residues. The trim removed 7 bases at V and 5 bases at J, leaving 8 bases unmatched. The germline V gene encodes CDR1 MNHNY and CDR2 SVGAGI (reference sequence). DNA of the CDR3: TGTGCCAGCATCGACACACAGGGGAACAATGAGCAGTTCTTC. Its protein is CASIDTQGNNEQFF.

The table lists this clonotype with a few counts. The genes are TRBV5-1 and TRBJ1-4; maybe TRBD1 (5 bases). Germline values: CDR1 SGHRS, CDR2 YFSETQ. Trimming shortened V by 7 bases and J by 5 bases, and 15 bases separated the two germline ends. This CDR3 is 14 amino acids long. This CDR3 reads CASLKTVRNEKLFF. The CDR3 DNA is TGCGCCAGCCTTAAGACAGTAAGGAATGAAAAACTGTTTTTT.

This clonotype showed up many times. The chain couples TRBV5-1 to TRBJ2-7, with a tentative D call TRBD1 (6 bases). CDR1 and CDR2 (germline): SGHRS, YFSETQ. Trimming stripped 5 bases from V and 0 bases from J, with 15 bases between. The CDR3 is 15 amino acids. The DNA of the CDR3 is TGCGCCAGCAGACCAGGGGCCCCGAGCTCCTACGAGCAGTACTTC. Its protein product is CASRPGAPSSYEQYF.

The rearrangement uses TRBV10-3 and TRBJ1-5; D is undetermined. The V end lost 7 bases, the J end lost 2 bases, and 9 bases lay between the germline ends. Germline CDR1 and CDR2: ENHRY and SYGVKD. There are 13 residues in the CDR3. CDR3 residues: CAIKSDGNQPQHF. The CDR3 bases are TGTGCCATCAAATCGGATGGCAATCAGCCCCAGCATTTT.